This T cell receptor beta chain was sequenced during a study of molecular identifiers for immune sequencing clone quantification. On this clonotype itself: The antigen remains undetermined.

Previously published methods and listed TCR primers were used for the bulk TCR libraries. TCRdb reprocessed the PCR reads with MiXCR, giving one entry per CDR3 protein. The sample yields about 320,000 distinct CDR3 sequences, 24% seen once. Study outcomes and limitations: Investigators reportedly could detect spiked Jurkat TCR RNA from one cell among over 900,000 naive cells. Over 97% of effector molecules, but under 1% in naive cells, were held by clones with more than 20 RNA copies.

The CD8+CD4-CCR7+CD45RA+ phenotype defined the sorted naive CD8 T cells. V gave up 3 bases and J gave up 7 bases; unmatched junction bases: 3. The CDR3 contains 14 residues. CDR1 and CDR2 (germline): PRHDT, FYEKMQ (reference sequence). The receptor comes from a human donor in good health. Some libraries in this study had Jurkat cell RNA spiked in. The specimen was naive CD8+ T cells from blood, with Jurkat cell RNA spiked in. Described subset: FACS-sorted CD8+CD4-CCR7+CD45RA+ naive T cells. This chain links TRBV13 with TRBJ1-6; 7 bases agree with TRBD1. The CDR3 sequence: CASSLTGRNSPLHF. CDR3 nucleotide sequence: TGTGCCAGCAGCTTGACAGGGAGAAATTCACCCCTCCACTTT.